Here is one TCR beta chain with its context. The antigen is unknown. CDR1 and CDR2 from the germline V gene are SGHTA and FQGTGA. CDR3 length: 14 residues. Trimming pared 4 bases from V and 5 bases from J, leaving 14 bases between. The data are from a study of T cells in localized non-small cell lung cancer. Study observations and caveats: Owing to sequencing of a solitary tumor region, heterogeneity cannot be discounted. A higher density of T cells in blood coincided with extended overall survival. Peak T cell clonality was found in uninvolved adjacent lung, exceeding tumor. Appearances in adjacent lung were noted for a median 57 of the top 100 tumor clones.

Sequencing was performed with immunoSEQ multiplex PCR; in TCRdb, only in-frame clones are kept and a portion is missing. The sample yields around 35,000 clones, around 90% seen once. This TCR was recovered from a woman aged 40 to 75 with stage I lung adenocarcinoma. The genes are TRBV7-3 and TRBJ2-5; TRBD2 might be the D (6 bases). This specimen was peripheral blood, taken before any cancer treatment. In DNA, the CDR3 is TGTGCCAGCAGCTCCTCTAGCGTTGAGGAGACCCAGTACTTC. The encoded protein is CASSSSSVEETQYF.